This T cell receptor (beta chain) was obtained from a study of blood T cell repertoires in COVID-19. Across the whole study: The study drew acute and convalescent COVID-19 samples from the United States, Italy and Spain.

The CDR3 runs 13 residues. Losses at the gene ends were 4 bases for V and 8 bases for J; bases not matched to a gene: 5. Germline V gives CDR1 LNHDA, CDR2 SQIVND (reference sequence). How the authors handled the data: Nucleated cell number was recorded as an estimate derived from reference gene primer amplification. Repertoires were generated with immunoSEQ multiplex PCR, while TCRdb's copy carries only in-frame clones and drops some. Clone size and V and J calls were adopted from that table, with D and trimming inferred from the DNA. The sample records 80,000 to 130,000 clones, about 86% being singletons. Recruitment covered about 25 US areas and drew participants whose ages spanned roughly 18 to 89 years. Recovered participants had two consecutive negative NP/OP PCR tests, healthcare professional clearance, or symptom resolution.

The gene calls are TRBV19 and TRBJ1-2; 9 bases fit TRBD1. The source material was PBMCs or T cells enriched from blood (not recorded which). The sequence was collected from a woman in her forties or fifties who had recovered from COVID-19. The CDR3 coding sequence is TGTGCCAGTAGTAACAGGGGGCAAGGAGGCTACACCTTC. Translation gives CASSNRGQGGYTF.